This T cell receptor beta chain was sequenced in a study of blood T cell repertoires in COVID-19. At the level of the study: T cells, B-cell-depleted T cells, or PBMCs provided the cDNA or gDNA that served as material.

During active infection, Seattle patients enrolled and were then monitored through disease. CDR1 and CDR2 (germline): MDHEN, SYDVKM. Deletions cut 5 bases from V and 4 bases from J, with 14 bases between. This CDR3 spans 14 amino acids. The assay was immunoSEQ multiplex PCR, and TCRdb's table has in-frame clones only and misses some. The sample has 140,000 to 150,000 clones, roughly 88% seen once. The V and J genes are TRBV28 and TRBJ1-2, with D unclear. This clonotype was obtained from a woman between 55 and 75 years old with COVID-19, enrolled during active disease. The material sequenced was peripheral blood. The chain's CDR3 is CASSPPRAGYGYTF. In DNA form, the CDR3 reads TGTGCCAGCAGTCCCCCGAGGGCGGGCTATGGCTACACCTTC.